This is a list of T cell receptor beta chains from one sample in a study of T cell changes during pregnancy in multiple sclerosis. Assay: immunoSEQ multiplex PCR; the TCRdb copy retains only in-frame clones and omits some. The sample lists tens of thousands of clones; 80% to 95% were seen once. This specimen consisted of peripheral blood, obtained in the third trimester of pregnancy. Every receptor here comes from a female donor in good health, enrolled as a control in a pregnancy study. Each CDR3 is given with its conserved first and last residue. Fields, in order: D gene, V gene, clone size, J gene, CDR3 DNA, CDR3 protein. A D gene is named only where the DNA matches it firmly. Only part of the rows carry a size: once, few, many, or a class if the clone is expanded.

TRBD1	TRBV5-4	-	TRBJ1-2	TGTGCCAGCAGACGAGGAGACAGGGCTTATGGCTACACCTTC	CASRRGDRAYGYTF
TRBD1	TRBV18	-	TRBJ1-5	TGTGCCAGCTCACCCGGGACAGGGGGCGGGCCCCAGCATTTT	CASSPGTGGGPQHF
-	TRBV11-2	once	TRBJ1-3	TGTGCCTCGGGTGCAGGGCGTGGAAACACCATATATTTT	CASGAGRGNTIYF
-	TRBV30	few	TRBJ1-6	TGTGCCTGGAGTACCGGACAGTCTTCACCCCTCCACTTT	CAWSTGQSSPLHF
TRBD1	TRBV5-8	-	TRBJ2-7	TGTGCCAGCAGCCCCGGGACAGGGAGCCGCGTTTCCGAGCAGTACTTC	CASSPGTGSRVSEQYF
-	TRBV9	-	TRBJ2-3	TGTGCCAGCAGCGTAGACCCCCTAGCAGCTACGCAGTATTTT	CASSVDPLAATQYF
-	TRBV30	-	TRBJ2-6	TGTGCCTGGATACCCGGGACAACCTCTGGGGCCAACGTCCTGACTTTC	CAWIPGTTSGANVLTF
-	TRBV11-2	-	TRBJ2-3	TGTGCCAGCAGACAGAACGGGGGAGAGATAGATACGCAGTATTTT	CASRQNGGEIDTQYF
-	TRBV7-2	-	TRBJ2-7	TGTGCCAGCAGCTTAGCGCTAGTTACCTACGAGCAGTACTTC	CASSLALVTYEQYF
TRBD1	TRBV25-1	-	TRBJ2-7	TGTGCCAGCAGTATTGACAGGGGACCCTACGAGCAGTACTTC	CASSIDRGPYEQYF
TRBD2	TRBV5-4	-	TRBJ2-3	TGTGCCAGCAGGCTACTAGCGGGGGCTTCAGATACGCAGTATTTT	CASRLLAGASDTQYF
TRBD1	TRBV5-1	-	TRBJ2-7	TGCGCCAGCAGCTGGGGACAGGGCTACGAGCAGTACTTC	CASSWGQGYEQYF
-	TRBV9	once	TRBJ2-7	TGTGCCAGCAGCAGGGAGTTAGACGAGCAGTACTTC	CASSRELDEQYF
-	TRBV7-9	-	TRBJ1-2	TGTGCCAGCGGATTCGCCACTTTGACAGGACTCGGCCTTGGCTACACCTTC	CASGFATLTGLGLGYTF
TRBD1	TRBV5-1	-	TRBJ1-2	TGCGCCAGCAGTCTCCGGGACAGGGGAGACTATGGCTACACCTTC	CASSLRDRGDYGYTF
-	TRBV5-4	few	TRBJ2-7	TGTGCCAGCAGCTTGGGAGGCGTCGGTGTAGAGTACGAGCAGTACTTC	CASSLGGVGVEYEQYF
-	TRBV11-3	-	TRBJ1-2	TGTGCCAGCAAGCCCCAGGGCCTCGCGGATGGCTACACCTTC	CASKPQGLADGYTF
-	TRBV2	few	TRBJ2-7	TGTGCCAGCACGACATCCGAACGGTCCTACGAGCAGTACTTC	CASTTSERSYEQYF
TRBD2	TRBV5-4	-	TRBJ2-5	TGTGCCAGCAGCTCCCAACCGACTAGCGGAGAGACCCAGTACTTC	CASSSQPTSGETQYF
-	TRBV2	-	TRBJ1-5	TGTGCCAGCAGTGAGGGGAGACATAGCAATCAGCCCCAGCATTTT	CASSEGRHSNQPQHF
-	TRBV5-4	once	TRBJ1-1	TGTGCCAGCAGCTTAGGAAGGGAGGCTGAAGCTTTCTTT	CASSLGREAEAFF
-	TRBV30	-	TRBJ1-2	TGTGCCTGGATCCCCCGCGGGAGGGGCTACACCTTC	CAWIPRGRGYTF
-	TRBV7-8	-	TRBJ2-5	TGTGCCAGCAGCTTAATGGCGACTGGTGGAGAGACCCAGTACTTC	CASSLMATGGETQYF